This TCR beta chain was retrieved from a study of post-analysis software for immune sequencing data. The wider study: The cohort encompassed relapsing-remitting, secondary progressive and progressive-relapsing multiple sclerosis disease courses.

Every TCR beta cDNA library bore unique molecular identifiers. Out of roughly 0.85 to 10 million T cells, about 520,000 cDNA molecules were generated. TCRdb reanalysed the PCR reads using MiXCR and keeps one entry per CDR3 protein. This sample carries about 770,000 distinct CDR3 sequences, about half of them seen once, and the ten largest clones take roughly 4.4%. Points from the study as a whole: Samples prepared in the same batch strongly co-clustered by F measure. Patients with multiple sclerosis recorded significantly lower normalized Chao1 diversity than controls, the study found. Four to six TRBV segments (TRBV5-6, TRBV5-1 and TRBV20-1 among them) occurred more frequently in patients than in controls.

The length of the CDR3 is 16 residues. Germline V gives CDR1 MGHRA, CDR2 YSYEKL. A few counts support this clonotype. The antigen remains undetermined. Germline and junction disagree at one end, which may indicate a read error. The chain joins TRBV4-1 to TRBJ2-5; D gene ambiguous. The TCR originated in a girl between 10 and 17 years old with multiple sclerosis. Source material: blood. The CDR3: CASSQSLGSSQETRYF. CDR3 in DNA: TGCGCCAGCAGCCAGTCTTTGGGTAGCAGCCAAGAGACCCGGTACTTC.